This T cell receptor beta chain is drawn from a study of neurological immune-mediated disorders. Study-wide results and caveats: Sharing of CDR3 amino acid sequences among expanded clones across subjects was absent, suggesting private repertoires in all groups.

Time point reported: longitudinal time-point 3. This clonotype has a count of ten or more. The target antigen is unknown. Synthesis of cDNA was performed by 5'RACE using 10-nucleotide random UMIs. Via MiXCR, TCRdb re-called the 5' RACE reads, giving one row per CDR3 protein. The data hold over 90,000 distinct CDR3 sequences, with 10% to 12% observed a single time. Per germline, CDR1 SGHRS and CDR2 YFSETQ. V was shortened by 7 bases and J by 2 bases, with 18 bases between the two germline ends. This CDR3 has 16 amino acids. The specimen was PBMCs. The sequence came from a female donor with HTLV-1-associated myelopathy (HAM/TSP). The genes are TRBV5-1 and TRBJ2-2; D might be TRBD1 or TRBD2, each matching 6 bases. DNA for the CDR3: TGCGCCAGCTGCCGGGGGCCGGTAGGCAACACCGGGGAGCTGTTTTTT. Its translation is CASCRGPVGNTGELFF.